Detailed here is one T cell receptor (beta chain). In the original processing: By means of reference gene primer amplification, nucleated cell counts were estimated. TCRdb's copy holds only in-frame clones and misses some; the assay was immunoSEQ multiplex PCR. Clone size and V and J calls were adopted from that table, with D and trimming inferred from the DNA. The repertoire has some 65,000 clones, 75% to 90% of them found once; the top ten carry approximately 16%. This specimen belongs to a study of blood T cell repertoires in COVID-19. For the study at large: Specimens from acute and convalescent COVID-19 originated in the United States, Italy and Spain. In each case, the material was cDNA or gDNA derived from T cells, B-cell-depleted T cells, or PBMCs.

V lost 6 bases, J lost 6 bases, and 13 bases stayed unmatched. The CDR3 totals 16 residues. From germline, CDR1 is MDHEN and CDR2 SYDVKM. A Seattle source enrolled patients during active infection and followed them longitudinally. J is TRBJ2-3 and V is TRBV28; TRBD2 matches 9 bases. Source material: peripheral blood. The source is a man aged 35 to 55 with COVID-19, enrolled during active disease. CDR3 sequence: CASRNGAGGPLDTQYF. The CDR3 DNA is TGTGCCAGCAGGAATGGGGCGGGGGGGCCCCTGGATACGCAGTATTTT.